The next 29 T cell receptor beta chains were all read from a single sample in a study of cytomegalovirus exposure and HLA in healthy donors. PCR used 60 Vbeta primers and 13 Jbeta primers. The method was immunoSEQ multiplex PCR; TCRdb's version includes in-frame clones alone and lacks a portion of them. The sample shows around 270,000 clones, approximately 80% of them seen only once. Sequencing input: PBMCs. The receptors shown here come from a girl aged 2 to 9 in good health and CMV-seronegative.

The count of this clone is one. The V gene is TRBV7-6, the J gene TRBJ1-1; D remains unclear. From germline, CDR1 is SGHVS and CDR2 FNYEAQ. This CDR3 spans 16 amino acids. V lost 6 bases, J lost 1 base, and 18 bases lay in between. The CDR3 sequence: CASRPWAGRENTEAFF. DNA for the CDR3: TGTGCCAGCAGACCTTGGGCCGGGCGGGAGAACACTGAAGCTTTCTTT.

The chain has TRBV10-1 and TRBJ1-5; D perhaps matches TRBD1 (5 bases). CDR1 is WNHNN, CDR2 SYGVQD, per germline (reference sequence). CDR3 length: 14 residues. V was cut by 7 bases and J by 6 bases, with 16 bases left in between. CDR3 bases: TGCGCCAGCATTCGAGCGGGGGTGGGTCAGCCCCAGCATTTT. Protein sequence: CASIRAGVGQPQHF.

Written as DNA, the CDR3 is TGTGCCAGCAGTCGACTAGCGGGAAACTACAATGAGCAGTTCTTC. It specifies CASSRLAGNYNEQFF. This chain uses TRBV28 with TRBJ2-1; 11 bases are shared with TRBD2. The junction had 3 bases not matched to a gene; V was cut back by 5 bases and J by 3 bases. The CDR3 sequence is 15 residues long. Germline V gene lookup returns CDR1 MDHEN and CDR2 SYDVKM.

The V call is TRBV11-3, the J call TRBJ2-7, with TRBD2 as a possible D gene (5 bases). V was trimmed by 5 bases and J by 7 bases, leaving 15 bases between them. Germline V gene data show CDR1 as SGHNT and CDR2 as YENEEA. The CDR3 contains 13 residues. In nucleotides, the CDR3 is TGTGCCAGCAGCCACGACTCCGGGGAAGAGCAGTACTTC. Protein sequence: CASSHDSGEEQYF.

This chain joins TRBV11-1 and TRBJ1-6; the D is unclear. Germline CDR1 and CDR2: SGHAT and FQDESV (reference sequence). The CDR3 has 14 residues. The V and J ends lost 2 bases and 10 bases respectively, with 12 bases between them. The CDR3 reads CASSLFDTLSPLHF. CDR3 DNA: TGTGCCAGCAGCTTATTCGACACGCTCTCACCCCTCCACTTT. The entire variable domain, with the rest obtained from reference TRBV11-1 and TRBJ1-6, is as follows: EAEVAQSPRYKITEKSQAVAFWCDPISGHATLYWYRQILGQGPELLVQFQDESVVDDSQLPKDRFSAERLKGVDSTLKIQPAELGDSAMYLCASSLFDTLSPLHFGNGTRLTVT.

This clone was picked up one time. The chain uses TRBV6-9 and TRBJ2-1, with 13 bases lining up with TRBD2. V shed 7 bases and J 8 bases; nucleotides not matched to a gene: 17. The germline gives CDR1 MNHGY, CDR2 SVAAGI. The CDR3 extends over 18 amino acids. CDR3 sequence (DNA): TGTGCCAGCATCAGCAGGGTGACTAGCGGGGGGACGGGAGATGAGCAGTTCTTC. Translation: CASISRVTSGGTGDEQFF.

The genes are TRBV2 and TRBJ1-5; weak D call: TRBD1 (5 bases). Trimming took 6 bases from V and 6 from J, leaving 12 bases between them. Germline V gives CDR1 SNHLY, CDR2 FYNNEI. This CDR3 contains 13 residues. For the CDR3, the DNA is TGTGCCAGCAGCCCCGACGGGGGTCAGCCCCAGCATTTT. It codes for CASSPDGGQPQHF. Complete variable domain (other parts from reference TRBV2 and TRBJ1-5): EPEVTQTPSHQVTQMGQEVILRCVPISNHLYFYWYRQILGQKVEFLVSFYNNEISEKSEIFDDQFSVERPDGSNFTLKIRSTKLEDSAMYFCASSPDGGQPQHFGDGTRLSIL.

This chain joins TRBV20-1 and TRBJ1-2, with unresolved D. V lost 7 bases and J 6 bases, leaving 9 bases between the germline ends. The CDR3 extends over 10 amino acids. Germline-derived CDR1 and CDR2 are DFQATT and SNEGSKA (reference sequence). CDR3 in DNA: TGCAGTGGCTCGAGAGATGGCTACACCTTC. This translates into CSGSRDGYTF.

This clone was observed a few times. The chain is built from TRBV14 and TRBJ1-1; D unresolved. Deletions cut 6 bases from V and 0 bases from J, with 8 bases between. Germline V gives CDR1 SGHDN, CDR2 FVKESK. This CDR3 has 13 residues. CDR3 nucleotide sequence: TGTGCCAGCAGTAAGAGTATGAACACTGAAGCTTTCTTT. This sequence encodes CASSKSMNTEAFF. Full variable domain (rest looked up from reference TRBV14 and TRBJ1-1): EAGVTQFPSHSVIEKGQTVTLRCDPISGHDNLYWYRRVMGKEIKFLLHFVKESKQDESGMPNNRFLAERTGGTYSTLKVQPAELEDSGVYFCASSKSMNTEAFFGQGTRLTVV.

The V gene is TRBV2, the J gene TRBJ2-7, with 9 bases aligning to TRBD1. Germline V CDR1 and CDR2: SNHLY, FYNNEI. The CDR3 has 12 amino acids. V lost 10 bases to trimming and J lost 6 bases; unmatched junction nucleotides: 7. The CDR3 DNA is TGTGCCACCCGACAGGGGGAGGTCGAGCAGTACTTC. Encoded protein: CATRQGEVEQYF.

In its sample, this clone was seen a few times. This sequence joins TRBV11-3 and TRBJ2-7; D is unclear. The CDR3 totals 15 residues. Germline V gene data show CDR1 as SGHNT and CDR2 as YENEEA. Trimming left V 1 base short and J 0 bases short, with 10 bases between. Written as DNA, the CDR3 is TGTGCCAGCAGCTTAGGCCAGGAAAGCTCCTACGAGCAGTACTTC. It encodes CASSLGQESSYEQYF.

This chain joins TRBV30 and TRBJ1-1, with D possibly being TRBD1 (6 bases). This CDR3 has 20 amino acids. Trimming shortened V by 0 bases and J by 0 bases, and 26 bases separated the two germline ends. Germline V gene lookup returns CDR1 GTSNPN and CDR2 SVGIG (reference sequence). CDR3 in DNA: TGTGCCTGGAGTGTACCGTCGTATTCCCGGACAGACGGAATGAACACTGAAGCTTTCTTT. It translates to CAWSVPSYSRTDGMNTEAFF.

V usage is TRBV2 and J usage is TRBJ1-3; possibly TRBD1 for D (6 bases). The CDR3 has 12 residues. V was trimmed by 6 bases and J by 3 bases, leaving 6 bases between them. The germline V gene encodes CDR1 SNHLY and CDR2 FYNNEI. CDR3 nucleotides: TGTGCCAGCAGGGACAGTGGAAACACCATATATTTT. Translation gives CASRDSGNTIYF.

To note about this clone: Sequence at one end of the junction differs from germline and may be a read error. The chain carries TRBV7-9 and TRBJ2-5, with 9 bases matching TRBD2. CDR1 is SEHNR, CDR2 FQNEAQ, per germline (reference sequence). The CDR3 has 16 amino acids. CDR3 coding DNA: TGTTCCAGCAGCCCGTTTAGCGGGGGATACCAAGAGACCCAGTACTTC. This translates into CSSSPFSGGYQETQYF.

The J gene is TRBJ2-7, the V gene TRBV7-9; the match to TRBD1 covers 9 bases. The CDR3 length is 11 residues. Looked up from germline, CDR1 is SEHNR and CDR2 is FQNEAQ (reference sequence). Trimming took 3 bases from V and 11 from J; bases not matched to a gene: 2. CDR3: CASSFGTGKYF. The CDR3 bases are TGTGCCAGCAGCTTCGGGACAGGGAAGTACTTC.

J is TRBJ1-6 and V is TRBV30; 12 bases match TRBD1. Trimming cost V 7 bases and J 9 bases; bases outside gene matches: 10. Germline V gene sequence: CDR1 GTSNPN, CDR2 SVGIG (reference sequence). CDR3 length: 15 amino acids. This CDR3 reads CASLPGTGGRSPLHF. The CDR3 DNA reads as TGTGCCTCGCTCCCCGGGACAGGGGGCCGTTCACCCCTCCACTTT.

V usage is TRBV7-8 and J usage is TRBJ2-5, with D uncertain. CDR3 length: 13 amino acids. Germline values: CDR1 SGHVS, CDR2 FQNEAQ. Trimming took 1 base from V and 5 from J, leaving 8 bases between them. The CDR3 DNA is TGTGCCAGCAGCTTAGGCTTGCGGGAGACCCAGTACTTC. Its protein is CASSLGLRETQYF.

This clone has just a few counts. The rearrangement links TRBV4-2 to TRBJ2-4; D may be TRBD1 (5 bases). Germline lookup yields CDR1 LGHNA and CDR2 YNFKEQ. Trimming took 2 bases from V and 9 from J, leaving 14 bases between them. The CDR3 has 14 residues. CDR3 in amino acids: CASSQTDQGGIQYF. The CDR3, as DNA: TGTGCCAGCAGCCAAACCGACCAGGGTGGCATTCAGTACTTC.

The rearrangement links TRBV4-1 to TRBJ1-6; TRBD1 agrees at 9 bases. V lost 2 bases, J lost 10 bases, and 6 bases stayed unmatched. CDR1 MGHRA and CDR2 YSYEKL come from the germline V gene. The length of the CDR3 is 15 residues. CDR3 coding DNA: TGCGCCAGCAGCCAAATAACAGGGGGCAGATCACCCCTCCACTTT. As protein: CASSQITGGRSPLHF.

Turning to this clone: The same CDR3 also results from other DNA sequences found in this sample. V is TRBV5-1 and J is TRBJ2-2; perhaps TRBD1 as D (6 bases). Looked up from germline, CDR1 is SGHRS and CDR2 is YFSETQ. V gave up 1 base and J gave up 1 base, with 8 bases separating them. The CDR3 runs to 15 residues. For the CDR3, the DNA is TGCGCCAGCAGCTTGAAGACAGGGAACACCGGGGAGCTGTTTTTT. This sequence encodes CASSLKTGNTGELFF.

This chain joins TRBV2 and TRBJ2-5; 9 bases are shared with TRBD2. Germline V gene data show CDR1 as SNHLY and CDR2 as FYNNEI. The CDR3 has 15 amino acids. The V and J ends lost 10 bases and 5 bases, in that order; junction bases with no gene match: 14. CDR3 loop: CAIRGSGGPRETQYF. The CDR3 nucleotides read TGTGCCATAAGGGGTAGCGGGGGCCCGCGGGAGACCCAGTACTTC. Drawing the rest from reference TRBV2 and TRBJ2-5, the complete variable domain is EPEVTQTPSHQVTQMGQEVILRCVPISNHLYFYWYRQILGQKVEFLVSFYNNEISEKSEIFDDQFSVERPDGSNFTLKIRSTKLEDSAMYFCAIRGSGGPRETQYFGPGTRLLVL.

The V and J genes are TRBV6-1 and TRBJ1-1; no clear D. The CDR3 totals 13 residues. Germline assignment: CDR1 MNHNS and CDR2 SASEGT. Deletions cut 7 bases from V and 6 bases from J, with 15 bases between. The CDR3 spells CASTAGRGPEAFF. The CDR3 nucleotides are TGTGCCAGCACGGCTGGGAGAGGACCTGAAGCTTTCTTT.

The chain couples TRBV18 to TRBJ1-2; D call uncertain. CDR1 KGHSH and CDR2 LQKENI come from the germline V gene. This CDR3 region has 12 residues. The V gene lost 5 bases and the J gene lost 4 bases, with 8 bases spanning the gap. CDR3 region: CASSATPYGYTF. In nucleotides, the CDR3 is TGTGCCAGCTCAGCGACACCCTATGGCTACACCTTC.

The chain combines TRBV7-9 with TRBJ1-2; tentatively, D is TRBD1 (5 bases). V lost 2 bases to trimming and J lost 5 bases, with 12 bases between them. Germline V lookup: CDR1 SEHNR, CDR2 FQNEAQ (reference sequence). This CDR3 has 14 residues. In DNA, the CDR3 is TGTGCCAGCAGCTTAAGGGCAGGGTCTTATGGCTACACCTTC. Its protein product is CASSLRAGSYGYTF.

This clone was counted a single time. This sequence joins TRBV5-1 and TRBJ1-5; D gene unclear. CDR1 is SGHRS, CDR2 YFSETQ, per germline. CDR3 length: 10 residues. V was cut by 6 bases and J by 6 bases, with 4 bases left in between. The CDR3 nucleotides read TGCGCCAGCAAACTTCAGCCCCAGCATTTT. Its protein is CASKLQPQHF.

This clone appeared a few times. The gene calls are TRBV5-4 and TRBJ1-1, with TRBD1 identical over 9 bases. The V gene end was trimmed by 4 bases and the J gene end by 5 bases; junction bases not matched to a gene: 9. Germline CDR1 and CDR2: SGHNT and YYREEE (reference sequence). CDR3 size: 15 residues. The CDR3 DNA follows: TGTGCCAGCAGCCGAGGACAGGGGCAAGGGACTGAAGCTTTCTTT. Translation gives CASSRGQGQGTEAFF.

CDR3 sequence: CASSVSTSEYYNEQFF. CDR3 nucleotide sequence: TGTGCCAGCAGTGTGAGTACTAGCGAATACTACAATGAGCAGTTCTTC. This chain uses TRBV25-1 with TRBJ2-1; 7 bases match TRBD2. The CDR3 is 16 residues long. Germline-derived CDR1 and CDR2 are MGHDK and SYGVNS. Losses at the gene ends were 4 bases for V and 3 bases for J; bases not matched to a gene: 9.

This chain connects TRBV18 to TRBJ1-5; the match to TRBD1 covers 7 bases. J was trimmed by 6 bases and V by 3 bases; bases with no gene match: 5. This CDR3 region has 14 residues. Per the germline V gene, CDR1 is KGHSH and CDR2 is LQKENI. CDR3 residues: CASSPTGISQPQHF. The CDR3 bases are TGTGCCAGCTCACCGACAGGGATCAGTCAGCCCCAGCATTTT.

The CDR3 DNA sequence: TGTGCCAGTAGCTTAGGACTTACTGAGCAGTTCTTC. It codes for CASSLGLTEQFF. The chain uses TRBV19 and TRBJ2-1, with a tentative D call TRBD2 (5 bases). CDR1 and CDR2 (germline): LNHDA, SQIVND (reference sequence). Trimming stripped 6 bases from V and 9 bases from J, with 12 bases between. The CDR3 has 12 residues.